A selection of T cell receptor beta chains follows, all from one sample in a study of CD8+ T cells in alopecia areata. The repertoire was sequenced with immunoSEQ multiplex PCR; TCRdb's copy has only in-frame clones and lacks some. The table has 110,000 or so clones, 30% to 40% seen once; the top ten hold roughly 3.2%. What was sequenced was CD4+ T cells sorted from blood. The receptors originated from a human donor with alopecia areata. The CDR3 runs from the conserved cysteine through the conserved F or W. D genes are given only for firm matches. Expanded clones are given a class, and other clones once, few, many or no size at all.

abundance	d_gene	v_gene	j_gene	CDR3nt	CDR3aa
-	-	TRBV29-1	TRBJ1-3	TGCAGCGTGGCCACATCTGGAAACACCATATATTTT	CSVATSGNTIYF
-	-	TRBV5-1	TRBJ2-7	TGCGCCAGCAGAAGGGACAACCTCTCCTACGAGCAGTACTTC	CASRRDNLSYEQYF
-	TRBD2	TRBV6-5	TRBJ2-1	TGTGCCAGCAGGACCCCGGGACTAGCGGGATCAGAGCAGTTCTTC	CASRTPGLAGSEQFF
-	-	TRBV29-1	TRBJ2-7	TGCAGCGTGCGCTGGACAGAGAGCTCCTACGAGCAGTACTTC	CSVRWTESSYEQYF
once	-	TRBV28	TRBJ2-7	TGTGCCAGCAGAAGATACAAGGATCTCTACGAGCAGTACTTC	CASRRYKDLYEQYF
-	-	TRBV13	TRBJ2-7	TGTGCCAGCAGCTTCTCCCCTCTACGGGGGAAAGCCTACGAGCAGTACTTC	CASSFSPLRGKAYEQYF
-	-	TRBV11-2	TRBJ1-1	TGTGCCAGCAGCTTACAGAACACTGAAGCTTTCTTT	CASSLQNTEAFF
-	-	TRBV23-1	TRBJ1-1	TGCGCCAGCAGTCAATCAGGGCAGTATGGAATGAACACTGAAGCTTTCTTT	CASSQSGQYGMNTEAFF
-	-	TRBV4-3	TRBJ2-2	TGCGCCAGCAGCCAAGATTTTACGGACACCGGGGAGCTGTTTTTT	CASSQDFTDTGELFF
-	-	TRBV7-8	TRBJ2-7	TGTGCCAGCAGCTTAGTAGGGCAAGGGTACGAGCAGTACTTC	CASSLVGQGYEQYF
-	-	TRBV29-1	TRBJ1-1	TGCAGCGTCGACCTCCAAAGGGGCACGGAAGCTTTCTTT	CSVDLQRGTEAFF
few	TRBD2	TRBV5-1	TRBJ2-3	TGCGCCAGCAGCTTAACAGCGGGAGGACCAGATACGCAGTATTTT	CASSLTAGGPDTQYF
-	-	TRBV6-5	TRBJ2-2	TGTGCCAGCAGTTACTCTAACACCGGGGAGCTGTTTTTT	CASSYSNTGELFF
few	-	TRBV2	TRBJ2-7	TGTGCCAGCTCCCTCCCGGACGGATACTACGAGCAGTACTTC	CASSLPDGYYEQYF
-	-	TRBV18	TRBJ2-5	TGTGCCAGCTCACTTACTACAGGGCCTCCGACCCAGTACTTC	CASSLTTGPPTQYF
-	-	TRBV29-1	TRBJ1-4	TGCAGCGTGGACGGGGGTGGTAATGAAAAACTGTTTTTT	CSVDGGGNEKLFF
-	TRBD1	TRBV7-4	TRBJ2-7	TGTGCCAGCAGCCAAGGACAGGTCTACGAGCAGTACTTC	CASSQGQVYEQYF
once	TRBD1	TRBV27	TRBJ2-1	TGTGCCAGCAGCACCCCGAGACAGGGTTACAATGAGCAGTTCTTC	CASSTPRQGYNEQFF
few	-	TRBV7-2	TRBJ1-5	TGTGCCAGCAGCCCAGGACAGAACAATCAGCCCCAGCATTTT	CASSPGQNNQPQHF
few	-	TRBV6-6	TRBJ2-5	TGTGCCAGCAGTCTTGGAGTGGTTGGGGGGACCCAGTACTTC	CASSLGVVGGTQYF
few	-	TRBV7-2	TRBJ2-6	TGTGCCAGCAGTTATACAAGCTCTGGGGCCAACGTCCTGACTTTC	CASSYTSSGANVLTF
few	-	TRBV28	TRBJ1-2	TGTGCCAGCAGTTTTTCTCGGGGAGGCTATGGCTACACCTTC	CASSFSRGGYGYTF
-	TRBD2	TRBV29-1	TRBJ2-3	TGCAGCGTTCGTTTTAGCTACGGTTCCATGAGCGGGGGGAGGGCAGATACGCAGTATTTT	CSVRFSYGSMSGGRADTQYF
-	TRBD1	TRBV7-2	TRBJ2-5	TGTGCCAGCAGCCCGGGACAGGGGGCCGAGACCCAGTACTTC	CASSPGQGAETQYF
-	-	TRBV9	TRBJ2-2	TGTGCCAGCAGCGTAGGGGGGTTCCCGTCCACCGGGGAGCTGTTTTTT	CASSVGGFPSTGELFF
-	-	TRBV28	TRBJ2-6	TGTGCCAGCAGAGACAGTTCTGGGGCCAACGTCCTGACTTTC	CASRDSSGANVLTF
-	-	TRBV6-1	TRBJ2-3	TGTGCCAGCAGTGAATACCATTCAGATACGCAGTATTTT	CASSEYHSDTQYF
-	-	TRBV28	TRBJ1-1	TGTGCCAGCATCGGGGATCCTAAAGGGGCTTTCTTT	CASIGDPKGAFF
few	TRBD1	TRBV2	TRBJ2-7	TGTGCCGGAGGACAGGGCTCCTACGAGCAGTACTTC	CAGGQGSYEQYF
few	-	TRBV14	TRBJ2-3	TGTGCCAGCAGCAGGGGACCCGCTCGGACAGATACGCAGTATTTT	CASSRGPARTDTQYF
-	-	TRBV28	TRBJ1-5	TGTGCCAGCAGTGGCACAGGGAATCAGCCCCAGCATTTT	CASSGTGNQPQHF
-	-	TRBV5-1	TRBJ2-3	TGCGCCAGCAGCTTGGGGAGAGATACGCAGTATTTT	CASSLGRDTQYF
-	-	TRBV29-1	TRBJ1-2	TGCAGCGTTGACTTGGGGGGGGCGAACTATGGCTACACCTTC	CSVDLGGANYGYTF
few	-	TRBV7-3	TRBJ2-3	TGTGCCAGCAGCTTAACGTCTGTGGTTACAGATACGCAGTATTTT	CASSLTSVVTDTQYF
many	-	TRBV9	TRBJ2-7	TGTGCCAGCAGCGTAGACCCGATATCGGACGAGCAGTACTTC	CASSVDPISDEQYF
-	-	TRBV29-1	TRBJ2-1	TGCAGCGTTTATCAGGGTGCTGAGCAGTTCTTC	CSVYQGAEQFF
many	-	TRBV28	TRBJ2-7	TGTGCCAGCAGTTTCACATACGAGCAGTACTTC	CASSFTYEQYF
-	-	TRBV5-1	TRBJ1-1	TGCGCCAGCAGCTTGCAGGGAACCGAAGCTTTCTTT	CASSLQGTEAFF
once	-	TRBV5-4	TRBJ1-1	TGTGCCAGCAGCCCGACAGGAATAAACACTGAAGCTTTCTTT	CASSPTGINTEAFF
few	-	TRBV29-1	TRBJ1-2	TGCAGCGTGCGATTCCCCCCCAGGAGCGGCTACACCTTC	CSVRFPPRSGYTF
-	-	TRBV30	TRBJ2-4	TGTGCCTGGAGTGTTGGCAAAAACATTCAGTACTTC	CAWSVGKNIQYF
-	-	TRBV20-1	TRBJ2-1	TGCAGTGCCCCCACCAACAATGAGCAGTTCTTC	CSAPTNNEQFF
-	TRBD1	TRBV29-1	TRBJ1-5	TGCAGCGTTGTTGACAGGGATAGCAATCAGCCCCAGCATTTT	CSVVDRDSNQPQHF
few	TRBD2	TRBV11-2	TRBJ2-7	TGTGCCAGCAGCTCCGGAGGAGCGGGAGACAAGCAGTACTTC	CASSSGGAGDKQYF
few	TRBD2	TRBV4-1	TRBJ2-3	TGCGCCAGCAGCCAACAAGCCACTAGCGGGGGGTTATATACGCAGTATTTT	CASSQQATSGGLYTQYF
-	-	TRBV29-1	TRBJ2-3	TGCAGCGTTGCTTTACGGGGGGCTAGCACAGATACGCAGTATTTT	CSVALRGASTDTQYF